These 23 T cell receptor beta chains came from one sample sequenced in a study of cytomegalovirus exposure and HLA in healthy donors. The method was immunoSEQ multiplex PCR; TCRdb's version includes in-frame clones alone and lacks a portion of them. The sample holds some 130,000 clones; about 80% are singletons and the top ten take just under 30%. The specimen sequenced was PBMCs. The receptors stem from a man aged 25-45 years in good health and CMV-seropositive.

The chain combines TRBV27 with TRBJ2-3; D gene ambiguous. CDR1 MNHEY and CDR2 SMNVEV come from the germline V gene (reference sequence). Trimming took off 6 bases at V and 0 bases at J, with 16 bases between the two ends. The CDR3 is 16 amino acids. The CDR3 bases are TGTGCCAGCAGAAAGACGCGGCTTACTAGCACAGATACGCAGTATTTT. Its protein is CASRKTRLTSTDTQYF.

The chain has TRBV19 and TRBJ1-2; D not certain. The germline gives CDR1 LNHDA, CDR2 SQIVND (reference sequence). Between the trimmed V and J ends, which lost 3 bases and 3 bases, there was a span of 5 bases. The CDR3 length is 12 residues. As DNA, the CDR3 is TGTGCCAGTAGTATGCGGGACTATGGCTACACCTTC. Amino acid sequence: CASSMRDYGYTF.

This rearrangement joins TRBV6-6 to TRBJ1-2; D unresolved. CDR3 size: 13 residues. Germline CDR1 reads MNHNY; CDR2 reads SVGAGI (reference sequence). Trimming stripped 4 bases from V and 4 bases from J, with 10 bases between. The CDR3 nucleotides are TGTGCCAGCAGTTTGGCGGGAAGCTATGGCTACACCTTC. It translates to CASSLAGSYGYTF.

This clone turned up a few times. The J gene is TRBJ1-2, the V gene TRBV25-1, with TRBD1 as a possible D gene (6 bases). Between the trimmed V and J ends, which lost 6 bases and 5 bases, there was a span of 7 bases. The CDR3 runs to 11 residues. Germline V CDR1 and CDR2: MGHDK, SYGVNS. CDR3 sequence: CASSTGYGYTF. The CDR3 DNA is TGTGCCAGCAGCACAGGGTATGGCTACACCTTC.

This clone came up a few times. The chain has TRBV27 and TRBJ1-2; 7 bases match TRBD1. V was pared by 3 bases and J by 2 bases, with 3 bases of the junction left unmatched. This CDR3 has 14 amino acids. CDR1 MNHEY and CDR2 SMNVEV come from the germline V gene (reference sequence). The CDR3 reads CASSLTGRNYGYTF. The CDR3 DNA reads TGTGCCAGCAGTTTGACAGGGCGCAACTATGGCTACACCTTC.

This clone was seen just once. V and J are TRBV4-3 and TRBJ2-3, with D perhaps TRBD2 (6 bases). CDR1 is LGHNA, CDR2 YSLEER, per germline. V lost 1 base to trimming and J lost 3 bases, with 14 bases between them. This CDR3 is built from 16 residues. The CDR3 region has the DNA TGCGCCAGCAGCCAAGCGGCGGGACTTTGGACAGATACGCAGTATTTT. Its translation: CASSQAAGLWTDTQYF.

The J gene is TRBJ2-2, the V gene TRBV11-1, with D possibly matching TRBD1 (5 bases). The CDR3 extends over 16 amino acids. Germline V gene lookup returns CDR1 SGHAT and CDR2 FQDESV (reference sequence). V was shortened by 1 base and J by 4 bases, with 13 bases between the two germline ends. This CDR3 reads CASSLVDTPVTGELFF. Here the CDR3 DNA reads TGTGCCAGCAGCTTAGTGGACACCCCTGTCACCGGGGAGCTGTTTTTT.

The chain links TRBV6-5 to TRBJ2-1, with D perhaps TRBD2 (6 bases). Trimming shortened V by 0 bases and J by 13 bases, and 19 bases separated the two germline ends. Germline V gives CDR1 MNHEY, CDR2 SVGAGI. This CDR3 is built from 15 residues. Here the CDR3 reads CASSYSNFGTGEQFF. The CDR3 DNA follows: TGTGCCAGCAGTTACTCAAATTTTGGGACGGGGGAACAGTTCTTC.

The J gene is TRBJ2-2, the V gene TRBV5-4, with TRBD1 identical over 9 bases. V gave up 4 bases and J gave up 6 bases; unmatched junction bases: 7. Germline V lookup: CDR1 SGHNT, CDR2 YYREEE (reference sequence). The CDR3 is 15 residues long. CDR3 in DNA: TGTGCCAGCAGCCTAGTACAGGGGGCGCCCGGGGAGCTGTTTTTT. The encoded protein is CASSLVQGAPGELFF.

The V and J genes are TRBV6-5 and TRBJ1-3; no definite D call. The CDR3 spans 14 residues. V was pared by 10 bases and J by 0 bases, with 13 bases between. Germline CDR1 reads MNHEY; CDR2 reads SVGAGI. In DNA, the CDR3 is TGTGCCACGGTGGAGGGTAGCTCTGGAAACACCATATATTTT. Translation gives CATVEGSSGNTIYF.

This clone was seen just once. The gene calls are TRBV19 and TRBJ2-1; D perhaps matches TRBD2 (6 bases). The CDR3 extends over 12 amino acids. Germline-derived CDR1 and CDR2 are LNHDA and SQIVND (reference sequence). Trimming took off 3 bases at V and 8 bases at J, with 8 bases between the two ends. This CDR3 reads CASSITSYEQFF. The CDR3 DNA sequence: TGTGCCAGTAGTATCACTAGCTATGAGCAGTTCTTC.

The J gene is TRBJ1-2, the V gene TRBV7-2; 9 positions agree with TRBD1. CDR3 length: 15 residues. Looked up from germline, CDR1 is SGHTA and CDR2 is FQGNSA. J lost 5 bases, V lost 3 bases, and 7 bases had no gene match. CDR3 sequence reads: CASSFKDRGSYGYTF. The CDR3 nucleotides are TGTGCCAGCAGCTTCAAGGACAGGGGTTCGTATGGCTACACCTTC.

V usage is TRBV5-1 and J usage is TRBJ1-4; 7 bases align to TRBD1. The germline V gene has CDR1 SGHRS and CDR2 YFSETQ. The CDR3 spans 15 residues. With 4 bases clipped from V and 2 bases from J, the junction kept 5 bases outside the gene matches. CDR3 DNA: TGCGCCAGCAGCAGACAGGGCGACACTAATGAAAAACTGTTTTTT. Protein sequence: CASSRQGDTNEKLFF.

The chain is built from TRBV7-9 and TRBJ1-1, with 10 bases that match TRBD1. Germline V lookup: CDR1 SEHNR, CDR2 FQNEAQ (reference sequence). This CDR3 comprises 14 residues. V lost 1 base to trimming and J lost 6 bases; unmatched junction nucleotides: 2. The DNA of the CDR3 is TGTGCCAGCAGCTTAGGACAGGGGGCGCCTGAAGCTTTCTTT. Translated, it gives CASSLGQGAPEAFF.

This clone was counted only a few times. J is TRBJ2-3 and V is TRBV7-3; 7 bases line up with TRBD1. V lost 3 bases, J lost 0 bases, and 6 bases stayed unmatched. The CDR3 totals 16 residues. The germline V gene has CDR1 SGHTA and CDR2 FQGTGA. In DNA form, the CDR3 reads TGTGCCAGCAGCTTGACAGGGTACTCTAGCACAGATACGCAGTATTTT. Residues: CASSLTGYSSTDTQYF.

The chain employs TRBV9 and TRBJ1-2; 12 nucleotides align to TRBD1. The CDR3 extends over 19 amino acids. V dropped 2 bases and J dropped 5; count of bases not matched to a gene: 16. Germline V lookup: CDR1 SGDLS, CDR2 YYNGEE. CDR3 nucleotide sequence: TGTGCCAGCAGCGTTGGGACAGGGGGCCCTAACACCAGATTATATGGCTACACCTTC. Translating it yields CASSVGTGGPNTRLYGYTF.

The CDR3 spells CASGRGSANVLTF. The CDR3 DNA follows: TGTGCCAGCGGGAGGGGCTCGGCCAACGTCCTGACTTTC. The chain uses TRBV5-6 and TRBJ2-6, with 7 bases lining up with TRBD2. Germline V CDR1 and CDR2: SGHDT, YYEEEE. V lost 7 bases to trimming and J lost 6 bases; unmatched junction nucleotides: 4. The CDR3 extends over 13 amino acids.

This chain uses TRBV29-1 with TRBJ2-1, with TRBD2 matching over 10 bases. The CDR3 sequence is 16 residues long. Germline V gives CDR1 SQVTM, CDR2 ANQGSEA. Trimming cost V 7 bases and J 6 bases; bases outside gene matches: 15. The CDR3 coding sequence is TGCAGCGGGTCTCTAGCGGGAGCATCAGGGGCCAATGAGCAGTTCTTC. Its protein is CSGSLAGASGANEQFF.

The chain is built from TRBV15 and TRBJ2-7; 10 bases fit TRBD2. V lost 2 bases, J lost 5 bases, and 3 bases stayed unmatched. The germline gives CDR1 LNHNV, CDR2 YYDKDF (reference sequence). The CDR3 extends over 14 amino acids. The DNA of the CDR3 is TGTGCCACCAGCAGACTAGCGGGAGAAGACGAGCAGTACTTC. Translated: CATSRLAGEDEQYF.

Only a few counts were recorded for this clone. The chain is built from TRBV7-3 and TRBJ2-5; TRBD2 matches 7 bases. This CDR3 is built from 15 residues. V lost 3 bases to trimming and J lost 4 bases; unmatched junction nucleotides: 8. CDR1 and CDR2 (germline): SGHTA, FQGTGA. The CDR3 is CASSFQGLVGETQYF. The CDR3 bases are TGTGCCAGCAGCTTCCAAGGACTAGTCGGAGAGACCCAGTACTTC.

The chain carries TRBV6-5 and TRBJ1-3, with D possibly being TRBD1 (5 bases). V was pared by 4 bases and J by 6 bases, with 13 bases between. The CDR3 runs to 14 residues. Germline loops: CDR1 MNHEY, CDR2 SVGAGI. CDR3 in DNA: TGTGCCAGCAGTTCCGGGGGTTTTGTAAACACCATATATTTT. It encodes CASSSGGFVNTIYF.

This chain connects TRBV5-1 to TRBJ2-3; tentatively, D is TRBD1 (5 bases). CDR1 and CDR2 (germline): SGHRS, YFSETQ. CDR3 size: 17 residues. V lost 0 bases and J lost 1, with 15 bases in between. The CDR3 nucleotides are TGCGCCAGCAGCTTGGCTTATGTGGGGCAGGGCACAGATACGCAGTATTTT. Residues: CASSLAYVGQGTDTQYF.

This clone was detected only once. The chain carries TRBV6-1 and TRBJ2-7; TRBD2 matches at 12 bases. V was clipped by 7 bases and J by 2 bases; unmatched bases: 6. The CDR3 is made up of 15 amino acids. Germline V lookup: CDR1 MNHNS, CDR2 SASEGT. The DNA for the CDR3 is TGTGCCAGCACACTAGCGGGGGGCTCAACCTACGAGCAGTACTTC. Translating it yields CASTLAGGSTYEQYF.